At least ten counts were recorded for the clone carrying this T cell receptor beta chain. Antigen specificity is unknown. Uncontrolled infection, other autoimmune disease, pregnancy or lactation led to exclusion. Diagnosis rested on symptoms, serum thyroxine and TRAb, thyroid ultrasound, and orbital computed tomography. More than 9.5 ml fresh peripheral blood yielded the PBMCs. With 7 bases clipped from V and 0 bases from J, the junction kept 12 bases outside the gene matches. CDR1 MNHNS and CDR2 SASEGT come from the germline V gene. This CDR3 has 16 amino acids. It was RNA transcripts that yielded the amplified TCR beta CDR3 regions. Primed by the HTBI set, a first-round RT-PCR was run on the TCR CDR3. Each CDR3 protein gets one entry after TCRdb re-called the multiplex PCR reads with MiXCR. This repertoire shows some 570,000 distinct CDR3 sequences, 17% found once; its top ten account for around 17%.

This sample is drawn from a study of T cells in Graves' hyperthyroidism and ophthalmopathy. General study results and limits: Blood also showed most of the thyroid clonotypes that were expanded above 0.001.

This chain uses TRBV6-1 with TRBJ2-7; 7 bases line up with TRBD2. The clonotype comes from a woman between 18 and 29 years old with Graves' ophthalmopathy. Sequencing was done on a sample of blood. CDR3 DNA sequence: TGTGCCAGCACTCGGCGAGCGGGGCCGGACTCCTACGAGCAGTACTTC. This translates into CASTRRAGPDSYEQYF.